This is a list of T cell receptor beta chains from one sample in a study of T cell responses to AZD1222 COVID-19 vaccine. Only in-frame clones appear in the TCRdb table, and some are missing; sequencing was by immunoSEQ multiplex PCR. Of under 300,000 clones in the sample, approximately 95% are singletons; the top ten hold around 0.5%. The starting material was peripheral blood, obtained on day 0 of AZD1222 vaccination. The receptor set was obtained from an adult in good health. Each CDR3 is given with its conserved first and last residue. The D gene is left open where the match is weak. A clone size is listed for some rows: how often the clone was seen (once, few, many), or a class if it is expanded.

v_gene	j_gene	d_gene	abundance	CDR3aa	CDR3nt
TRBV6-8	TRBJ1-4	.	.	CASKGATNEKLFF	TGTGCCAGCAAAGGGGCAACTAATGAAAAACTGTTTTTT
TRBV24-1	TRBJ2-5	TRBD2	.	CATSDLGLAGGETQYF	TGTGCCACCAGTGATCTAGGGCTAGCGGGAGGAGAGACCCAGTACTTC
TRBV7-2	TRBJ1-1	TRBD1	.	CASSFTGALSTEAFF	TGTGCCAGCAGCTTTACAGGGGCCCTAAGCACTGAAGCTTTCTTT
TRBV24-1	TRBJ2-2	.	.	CATSETGIGELFF	TGTGCCACCAGTGAAACAGGGATCGGGGAGCTGTTTTTT
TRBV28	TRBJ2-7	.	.	CASSFKGRPSYEQYF	TGTGCCAGCAGTTTCAAGGGGAGACCCTCCTACGAGCAGTACTTC
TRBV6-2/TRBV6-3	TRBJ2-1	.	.	CASSYSDNEQFF	TGTGCCAGCAGTTATAGCGACAATGAGCAGTTCTTC
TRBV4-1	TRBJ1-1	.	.	CASSRTGTTEAFF	TGCGCCAGCAGCCGAACAGGGACCACTGAAGCTTTCTTT
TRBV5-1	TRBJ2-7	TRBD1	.	CASSLQGENTYEQYF	TGCGCCAGCAGCCTACAGGGGGAGAATACCTACGAGCAGTACTTC
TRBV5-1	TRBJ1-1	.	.	CASSQAGPWDDTEAFF	TGCGCCAGCAGTCAGGCCGGACCCTGGGACGACACTGAAGCTTTCTTT
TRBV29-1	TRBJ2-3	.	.	CSVGFGKADTQYF	TGCAGCGTCGGGTTTGGAAAGGCAGATACGCAGTATTTT
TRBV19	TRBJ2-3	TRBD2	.	CASKRDGTDTQYF	TGTGCCAGTAAGCGGGACGGCACAGATACGCAGTATTTT
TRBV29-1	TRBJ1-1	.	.	CSGVTDMNTEAFF	TGCAGCGGGGTGACAGACATGAACACTGAAGCTTTCTTT
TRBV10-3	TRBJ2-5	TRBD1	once	CAISVGGQGETQYF	TGTGCCATCAGTGTTGGGGGACAGGGGGAGACCCAGTACTTC
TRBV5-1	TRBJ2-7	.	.	CASSLSTRAGGSYEQYF	TGCGCCAGCAGCTTGTCTACGAGAGCTGGGGGCAGCTACGAGCAGTACTTC
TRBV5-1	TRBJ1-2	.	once	CASSLDGGGYGYTF	TGCGCCAGCAGCTTGGACGGAGGAGGCTATGGCTACACCTTC
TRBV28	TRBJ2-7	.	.	CASTGQVPYEQYF	TGTGCCAGCACCGGGCAGGTTCCCTACGAGCAGTACTTC
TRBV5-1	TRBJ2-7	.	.	CASSLDWQQGFREQYF	TGCGCCAGCAGCTTGGATTGGCAGCAGGGGTTTCGCGAGCAGTACTTC
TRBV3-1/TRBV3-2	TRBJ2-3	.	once	CASSQDPDTQYF	TGTGCCAGCAGCCAAGATCCTGATACGCAGTATTTT
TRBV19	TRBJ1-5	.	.	CASSLDTWGNQPQHF	TGTGCCAGTAGTCTCGATACATGGGGAAATCAGCCCCAGCATTTT
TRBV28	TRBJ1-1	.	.	CASSLSWSGSEAFF	TGTGCCAGCAGTTTATCCTGGTCGGGGTCTGAAGCTTTCTTT
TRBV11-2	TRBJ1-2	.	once	CASSSIRIRGYGYGYTF	TGTGCCAGCAGCTCTATTCGTATCCGAGGGTACGGCTATGGCTACACCTTC
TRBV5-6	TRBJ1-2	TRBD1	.	CASREGGIYGYTF	TGTGCCAGCAGGGAAGGGGGCATCTATGGCTACACCTTC
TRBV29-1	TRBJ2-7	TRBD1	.	CSPSPGTGMRGMTYEQYF	TGCAGCCCTTCTCCCGGGACAGGGATGCGGGGGATGACCTACGAGCAGTACTTC
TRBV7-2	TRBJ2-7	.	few	CASSSTVSDEQYF	TGTGCCAGCAGCTCGACAGTCTCCGACGAGCAGTACTTC
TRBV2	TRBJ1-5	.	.	CASSAEYSNQPQHF	TGTGCCAGCAGTGCGGAGTATAGCAATCAGCCCCAGCATTTT
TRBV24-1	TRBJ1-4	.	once	CATSDGGLAPERDEKLFF	TGTGCCACCAGTGATGGCGGATTAGCGCCCGAAAGAGATGAAAAACTGTTTTTT
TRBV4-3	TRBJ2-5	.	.	CASSQGRGETQYF	TGCGCCAGCAGCCAAGGTAGAGGGGAGACCCAGTACTTC
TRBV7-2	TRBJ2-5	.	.	CASNRAVQETQYF	TGTGCCAGCAACCGGGCAGTCCAAGAGACCCAGTACTTC
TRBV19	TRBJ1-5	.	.	CGQPIPNQPQHF	TGCGGGCAGCCCATCCCCAATCAGCCCCAGCATTTT
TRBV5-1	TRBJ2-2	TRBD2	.	CASSLMFGLAGTGELFF	TGCGCCAGCAGCTTGATGTTCGGACTAGCGGGGACCGGGGAGCTGTTTTTT
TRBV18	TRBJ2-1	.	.	CASSPGDLSTYNEQFF	TGTGCCAGCTCTCCAGGGGATCTATCGACCTACAATGAGCAGTTCTTC
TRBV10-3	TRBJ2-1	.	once	CAISEFLGPGNEQFF	TGTGCCATCAGTGAGTTCTTGGGCCCGGGGAATGAGCAGTTCTTC
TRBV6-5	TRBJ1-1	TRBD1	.	CASSNPGQGGKEAFF	TGTGCCAGCAGTAACCCGGGACAGGGGGGTAAAGAAGCTTTCTTT
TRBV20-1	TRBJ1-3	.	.	CSAGAENTIYF	TGCAGTGCCGGGGCGGAAAACACCATATATTTT
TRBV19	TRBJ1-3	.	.	CASSIRNTIYF	TGTGCCAGTAGTATCCGGAACACCATATATTTT
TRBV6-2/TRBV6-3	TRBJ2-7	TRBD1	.	CASSYPGQTYEQYF	TGTGCCAGCAGTTACCCGGGACAGACTTACGAGCAGTACTTC
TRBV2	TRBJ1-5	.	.	CASKADWGNQPQHF	TGTGCCAGCAAGGCGGATTGGGGCAATCAGCCCCAGCATTTT
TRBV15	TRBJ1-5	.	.	CATSRDKGQINQPQHF	TGTGCCACCAGCAGAGATAAGGGGCAGATCAATCAGCCCCAGCATTTT
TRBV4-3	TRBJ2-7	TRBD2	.	CASSQEYGGRAGEQYF	TGCGCCAGCAGCCAAGAGTATGGCGGGAGGGCCGGGGAGCAGTACTTC
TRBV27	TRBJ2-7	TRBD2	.	CASSFGTSSYEQYF	TGTGCCAGCAGTTTCGGGACTAGCTCCTACGAGCAGTACTTC
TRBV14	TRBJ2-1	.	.	CASSQGQGRHNEQFF	TGTGCCAGCAGCCAAGGACAAGGAAGGCACAATGAGCAGTTCTTC
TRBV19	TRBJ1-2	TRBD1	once	CASSFQGDGYTF	TGTGCCAGTAGTTTCCAGGGGGATGGCTACACCTTC
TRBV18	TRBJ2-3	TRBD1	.	CASSRGQGPPTDTQYF	TGTGCCAGCTCACGGGGACAGGGACCCCCCACAGATACGCAGTATTTT
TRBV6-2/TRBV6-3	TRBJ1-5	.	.	CASSPDGSNQPQHF	TGTGCCAGCAGCCCGGACGGTAGCAATCAGCCCCAGCATTTT
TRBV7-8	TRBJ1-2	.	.	CASSLGFGDQVYGYTF	TGTGCCAGCAGCTTAGGGTTTGGCGACCAAGTCTATGGCTACACCTTC
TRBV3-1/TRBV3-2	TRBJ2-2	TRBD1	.	CASSRGTANTGELFF	TGTGCCAGCAGCCGAGGGACAGCGAACACCGGGGAGCTGTTTTTT
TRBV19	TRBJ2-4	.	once	CASKTGRAAKNIQYF	TGTGCCAGTAAGACGGGCCGGGCAGCCAAAAACATTCAGTACTTC
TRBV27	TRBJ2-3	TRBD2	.	CASTPAGGGTDTQYF	TGTGCCAGCACCCCAGCGGGAGGGGGCACAGATACGCAGTATTTT
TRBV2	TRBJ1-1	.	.	CASSREGGGNTEAFF	TGTGCCAGCAGTAGGGAGGGAGGAGGGAACACTGAAGCTTTCTTT
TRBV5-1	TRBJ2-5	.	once	CASSPGHRQETQYF	TGCGCCAGCAGCCCCGGCCACCGCCAAGAGACCCAGTACTTC
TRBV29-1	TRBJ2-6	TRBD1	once	CSVGRDSTSGANVLTF	TGCAGCGTTGGCCGGGACAGTACGTCTGGGGCCAACGTCCTGACTTTC
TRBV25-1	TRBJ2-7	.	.	CASSEPVEQYF	TGTGCCAGCAGTGAACCCGTGGAACAGTACTTC
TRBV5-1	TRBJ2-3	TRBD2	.	CASSLGTGGQRDTQYF	TGCGCCAGCAGCTTGGGCACGGGGGGGCAAAGAGATACGCAGTATTTT
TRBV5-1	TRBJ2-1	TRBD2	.	CASSSSGAYNEQFF	TGCGCCAGCAGCTCTAGCGGGGCCTACAATGAGCAGTTCTTC
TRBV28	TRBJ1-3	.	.	CASSPPGPGNTIYF	TGTGCCAGCAGTCCGCCGGGACCTGGAAACACCATATATTTT